Reported below is one T cell receptor beta chain. Its antigen is as yet unknown. This entry is derived from a study of T cells in tumors after PD-1 blockade. Overall study context: Daily vismodegib 150 mg continued in a subset of anti-PD-1-treated patients. Study-level results: Some novel exhausted tumor clones appeared in pre-treatment blood, suggesting peripheral recruitment.

Sequencing used immunoSEQ multiplex PCR; TCRdb keeps in-frame clones, though not all of them. This table holds 61,000 or so clones, roughly 77% found once. CDR1 and CDR2 (germline): SEHNR, FQNEAQ (reference sequence). The length of the CDR3 is 15 residues. Trimming pared 1 base from V and 9 bases from J, leaving 16 bases between. The chain joins TRBV7-9 to TRBJ1-5; D perhaps matches TRBD1 (5 bases). Sequencing used PBMCs, obtained before anti-PD-1 treatment. The origin of this receptor is a human donor with basal cell carcinoma. The CDR3 DNA reads TGTGCCAGCAGCTTAGGGGGGACCGGGGGATCGCCCCAGCATTTT. Residues: CASSLGGTGGSPQHF.